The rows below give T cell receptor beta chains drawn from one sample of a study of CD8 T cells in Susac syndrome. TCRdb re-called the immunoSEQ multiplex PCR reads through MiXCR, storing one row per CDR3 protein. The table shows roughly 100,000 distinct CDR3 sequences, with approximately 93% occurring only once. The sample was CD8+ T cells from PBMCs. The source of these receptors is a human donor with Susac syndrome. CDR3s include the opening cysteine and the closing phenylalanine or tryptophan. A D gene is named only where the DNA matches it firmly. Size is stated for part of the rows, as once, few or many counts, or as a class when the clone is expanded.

CDR3aa: CASSRAGSGANVLTF
CDR3nt: TGTGCCAGCAGCCGGGCAGGCTCTGGGGCCAACGTCCTGACTTTC
v_gene: TRBV7-3
d_gene: -
j_gene: TRBJ2-6
abundance: -

CDR3aa: CASSPGTGLQETQYF
CDR3nt: TGTGCCAGCAGCCCGGGGACAGGGTTGCAAGAGACCCAGTACTTC
v_gene: TRBV7-3
d_gene: TRBD1
j_gene: TRBJ2-5
abundance: -

CDR3aa: CSAPDSQETQYF
CDR3nt: TGCAGTGCTCCTGACAGCCAAGAGACCCAGTACTTC
v_gene: TRBV20-1
d_gene: -
j_gene: TRBJ2-5
abundance: -

CDR3aa: CASSSTRGVSYNEQFF
CDR3nt: TGTGCCAGCAGTTCCACCCGGGGGGTCTCCTACAATGAGCAGTTCTTC
v_gene: TRBV6-5
d_gene: TRBD2
j_gene: TRBJ2-1
abundance: -

CDR3aa: CASSYSTTGVDEQFF
CDR3nt: TGTGCCAGCAGTTACTCGACAACAGGAGTCGATGAGCAGTTCTTC
v_gene: TRBV6-5
d_gene: -
j_gene: TRBJ2-1
abundance: -

CDR3aa: CASSLAAGGRGEAFF
CDR3nt: TGCGCCAGCAGCTTGGCCGCCGGGGGCCGGGGTGAAGCTTTCTTT
v_gene: TRBV5-1
d_gene: -
j_gene: TRBJ1-1
abundance: -

CDR3aa: CASSEYGGLAGVQGAQYF
CDR3nt: TGTGCCAGCAGTGAATATGGGGGACTAGCGGGGGTCCAAGGGGCCCAGTACTTC
v_gene: TRBV6-1
d_gene: TRBD2
j_gene: TRBJ2-5
abundance: -

CDR3aa: CSARAGTGNTIYF
CDR3nt: TGCAGTGCTAGAGCAGGGACTGGAAACACCATATATTTT
v_gene: TRBV20-1
d_gene: -
j_gene: TRBJ1-3
abundance: -

CDR3aa: CASSSGGPGASGANVLTF
CDR3nt: TGTGCCAGCAGTTCGGGGGGACCGGGGGCCTCTGGGGCCAACGTCCTGACTTTC
v_gene: TRBV6-5
d_gene: -
j_gene: TRBJ2-6
abundance: -

CDR3aa: CATSRDARWETQYF
CDR3nt: TGTGCCACCAGCAGAGATGCACGTTGGGAGACCCAGTACTTC
v_gene: TRBV15
d_gene: -
j_gene: TRBJ2-5
abundance: -

CDR3aa: CASAPEATNEKLFF
CDR3nt: TGTGCCAGCGCCCCGGAGGCAACTAATGAAAAACTGTTTTTT
v_gene: TRBV9
d_gene: -
j_gene: TRBJ1-4
abundance: once

CDR3aa: CASILGGPYGYTF
CDR3nt: TGTGCCAGCATTCTCGGAGGTCCCTATGGCTACACCTTC
v_gene: TRBV12-3/TRBV12-4
d_gene: -
j_gene: TRBJ1-2
abundance: -

CDR3aa: CATSRDTYEQYF
CDR3nt: TGTGCCACCAGCAGAGATACTTACGAGCAGTACTTC
v_gene: TRBV15
d_gene: -
j_gene: TRBJ2-7
abundance: -

CDR3aa: CASSYSGTVHNYGYTF
CDR3nt: TGTGCCAGCAGTTACTCGGGTACAGTTCATAACTATGGCTACACCTTC
v_gene: TRBV6-5
d_gene: -
j_gene: TRBJ1-2
abundance: -

CDR3aa: CASSVAKAGLPFF
CDR3nt: TGTGCCAGCAGCGTAGCAAAGGCGGGACTCCCGTTCTTC
v_gene: TRBV9
d_gene: -
j_gene: TRBJ2-1
abundance: -

CDR3aa: CASSTGDILNTEAFF
CDR3nt: TGTGCCAGCAGTACCGGGGACATCCTGAACACTGAAGCTTTCTTT
v_gene: TRBV6-5
d_gene: -
j_gene: TRBJ1-1
abundance: -

CDR3aa: CSVGAGGDPNEKLFF
CDR3nt: TGCAGCGTTGGGGCAGGGGGCGACCCTAATGAAAAACTGTTTTTT
v_gene: TRBV29-1
d_gene: TRBD1
j_gene: TRBJ1-4
abundance: -

CDR3aa: CASSATDLQFF
CDR3nt: TGTGCCAGCAGCGCCACCGACCTGCAGTTCTTC
v_gene: TRBV9
d_gene: -
j_gene: TRBJ2-1
abundance: -